This TCR beta chain originates from a study of T-cell reconstitution after alpha-beta-depleted transplantation in children. Unique molecular identifiers were incorporated into the prepared TCRbeta library. TCRdb re-called the PCR reads through MiXCR, storing one row per CDR3 protein. The sample yields 200,000 to 250,000 distinct CDR3 sequences, approximately 9.5% seen once. This clonotype occurred many times. Germline CDR1 reads DFQATT; CDR2 reads SNEGSKA (reference sequence). The CDR3 totals 15 residues. Trimming removed 0 bases at V and 1 base at J, with 12 bases between. This clonotype originated in a human donor who donated a stem cell graft to a child with acute lymphoblastic leukemia. The V gene is TRBV20-1, the J gene TRBJ1-2, with D unclear. The sample here was PBMCs from the stem cell graft donor, taken from the stem cell graft. As DNA, the CDR3 is TGCAGTGCTAGAGAGGACGGCCTACTTAACTATGGCTACACCTTC. It encodes CSAREDGLLNYGYTF.